This TCR beta chain was recovered during a study of T cells in Graves' hyperthyroidism and ophthalmopathy. Study details: Sampling of peripheral blood happened at initial diagnosis, prior to any treatment. Study results and limitations: In validation, the model predicted ophthalmopathy. These predictions came a median approximately 6.5 months before onset.

This clonotype was detected only a few times. As yet, its antigen is unknown. Fresh peripheral blood, approximately 10 ml, yielded the PBMCs. V lost 4 bases and J lost 7, with 13 bases in between. The germline gives CDR1 MGHRA, CDR2 YSYEKL. The CDR3 runs 14 residues. Amplified TCR beta CDR3 regions derived from RNA transcripts. The HTBI primer set served for first-round RT-PCR of the TCR CDR3. Each CDR3 protein gets one entry after TCRdb re-called the multiplex PCR reads with MiXCR. Here the sample spans about 370,000 distinct CDR3 sequences, 13% to 15% being singletons. Material: blood. The J gene is TRBJ1-4, the V gene TRBV4-1; possible D gene TRBD1, 5 bases. The clonotype originates from a woman aged 60-75 years with Graves' ophthalmopathy. The CDR3 coding sequence is TGCGCCAGCAGCCCCAGGGCCGATGGTGAAAAACTGTTTTTT. This sequence encodes CASSPRADGEKLFF.